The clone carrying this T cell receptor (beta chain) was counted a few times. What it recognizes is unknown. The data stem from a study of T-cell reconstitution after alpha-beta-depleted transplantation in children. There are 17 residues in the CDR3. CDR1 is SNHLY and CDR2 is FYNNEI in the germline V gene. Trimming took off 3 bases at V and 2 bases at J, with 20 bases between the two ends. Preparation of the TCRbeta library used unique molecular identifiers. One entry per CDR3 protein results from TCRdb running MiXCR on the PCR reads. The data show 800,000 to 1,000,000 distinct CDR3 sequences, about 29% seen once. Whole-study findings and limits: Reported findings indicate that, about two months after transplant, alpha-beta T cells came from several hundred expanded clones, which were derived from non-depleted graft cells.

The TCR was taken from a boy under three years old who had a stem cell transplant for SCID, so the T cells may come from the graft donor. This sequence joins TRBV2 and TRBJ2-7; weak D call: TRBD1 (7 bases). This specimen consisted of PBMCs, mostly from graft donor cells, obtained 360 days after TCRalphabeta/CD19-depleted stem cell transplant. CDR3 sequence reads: CASSEGRRGRTPYEQYF. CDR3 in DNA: TGTGCCAGCAGTGAGGGAAGGAGGGGGCGAACGCCCTACGAGCAGTACTTC.